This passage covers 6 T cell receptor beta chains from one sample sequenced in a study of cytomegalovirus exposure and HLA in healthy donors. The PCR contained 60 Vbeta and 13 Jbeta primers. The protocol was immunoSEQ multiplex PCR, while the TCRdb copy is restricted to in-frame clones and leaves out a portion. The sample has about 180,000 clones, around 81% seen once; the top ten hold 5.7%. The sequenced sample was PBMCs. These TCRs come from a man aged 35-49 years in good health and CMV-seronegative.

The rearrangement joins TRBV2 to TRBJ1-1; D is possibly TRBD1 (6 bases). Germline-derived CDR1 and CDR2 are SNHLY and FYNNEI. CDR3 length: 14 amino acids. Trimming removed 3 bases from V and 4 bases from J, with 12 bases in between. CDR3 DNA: TGTGCCAGCAGTGAGCGGGGGCCAGGCACTGAAGCTTTCTTT. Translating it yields CASSERGPGTEAFF.

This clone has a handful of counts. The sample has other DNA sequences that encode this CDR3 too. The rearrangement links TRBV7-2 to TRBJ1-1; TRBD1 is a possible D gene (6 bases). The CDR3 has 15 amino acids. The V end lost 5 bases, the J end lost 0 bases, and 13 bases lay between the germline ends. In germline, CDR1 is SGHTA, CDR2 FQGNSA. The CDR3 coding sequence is TGTGCCAGCAGCCCAATCGGACAGCTGAACACTGAAGCTTTCTTT. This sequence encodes CASSPIGQLNTEAFF.

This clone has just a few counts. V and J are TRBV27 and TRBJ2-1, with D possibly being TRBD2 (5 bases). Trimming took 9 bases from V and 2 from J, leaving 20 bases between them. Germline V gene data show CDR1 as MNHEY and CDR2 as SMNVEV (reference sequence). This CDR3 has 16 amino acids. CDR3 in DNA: TGTGCCAGTTCTGGCGGGCTGGTCTCGCCCTACAATGAGCAGTTCTTC. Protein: CASSGGLVSPYNEQFF.

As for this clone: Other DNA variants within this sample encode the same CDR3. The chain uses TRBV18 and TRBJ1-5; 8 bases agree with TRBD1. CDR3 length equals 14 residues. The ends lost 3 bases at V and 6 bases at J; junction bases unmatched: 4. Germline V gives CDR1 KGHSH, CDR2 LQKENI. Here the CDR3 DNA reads TGTGCCAGCTCACCCGACAGGGGCGGTCAGCCCCAGCATTTT. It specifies CASSPDRGGQPQHF.

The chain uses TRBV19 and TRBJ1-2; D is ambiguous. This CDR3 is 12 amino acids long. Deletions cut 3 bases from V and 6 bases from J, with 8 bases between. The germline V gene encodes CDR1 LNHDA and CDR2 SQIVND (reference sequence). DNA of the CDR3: TGTGCCAGTAGTATGGGCGGGGATGGCTACACCTTC. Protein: CASSMGGDGYTF.

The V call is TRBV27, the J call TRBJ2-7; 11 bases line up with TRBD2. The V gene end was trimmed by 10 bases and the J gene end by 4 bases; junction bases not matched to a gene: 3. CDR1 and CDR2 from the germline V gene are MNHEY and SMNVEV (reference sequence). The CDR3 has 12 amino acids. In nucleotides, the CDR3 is TGTGCCACTGGGACTAGCGGATACGAGCAGTACTTC. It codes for CATGTSGYEQYF.